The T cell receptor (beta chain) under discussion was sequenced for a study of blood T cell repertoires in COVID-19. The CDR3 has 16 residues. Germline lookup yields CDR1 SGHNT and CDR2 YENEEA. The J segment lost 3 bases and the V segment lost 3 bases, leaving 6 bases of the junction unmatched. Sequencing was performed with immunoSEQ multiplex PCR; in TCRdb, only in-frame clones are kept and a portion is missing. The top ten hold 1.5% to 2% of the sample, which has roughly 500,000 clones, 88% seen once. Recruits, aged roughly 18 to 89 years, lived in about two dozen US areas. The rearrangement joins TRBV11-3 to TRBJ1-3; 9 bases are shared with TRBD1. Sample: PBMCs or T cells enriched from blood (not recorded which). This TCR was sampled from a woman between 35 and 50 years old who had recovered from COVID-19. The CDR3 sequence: CASSLKTGGFGNTIYF. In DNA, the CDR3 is TGTGCCAGCAGCTTGAAAACAGGGGGCTTTGGAAACACCATATATTTT.